Described below is a single TCR beta chain sequence and its context. Its antigen is undetermined. The Oncomine TCR Beta short-read assay sequenced DNA from cultured CD4+ T cells. TCRdb reprocessed the PCR reads via MiXCR and lists one record per CDR3 protein. This sample yields 12,000 or so distinct CDR3 sequences, of which more than 60% are seen a single time; 10% belongs to the top ten. This sample's treatment: approximately 11-day PBMC culture with coronavirus spike peptide pools or control peptides (ViraFEST assay). This sample was taken from a study of vaccination and CD4 T cells after COVID-19. General observations from the study: Reactive clonotype counts went from median about 20 after infection to a few dozen after vaccination, nonsignificantly.

Sequencing was performed on CD4+ T cells from blood, cultured in vitro. The clonotype originates from a human donor who had recovered from COVID-19.

CDR3 loop: CASTSGLGGSARPRGYTF. CDR3 bases: TGTGCCAGCACGTCGGGCCTGGGCGGCTCCGCCCGGCCCAGAGGCTACACCTTC. The V gene is TRBV27, the J gene TRBJ1-2; the D is unclear. Trimming removed 7 bases from V and 8 bases from J, with 32 bases in between. The CDR3 consists of 18 residues. From germline, CDR1 is MNHEY and CDR2 SMNVEV (reference sequence).